This is a list of T cell receptor beta chains from one sample in a study of control samples from healthy donors and cancer patients. The data were produced by immunoSEQ multiplex PCR, yet TCRdb's version contains in-frame clones alone and is incomplete. Found here are about 160,000 clones, approximately 90% of them singletons; the top ten hold 12%. Material for sequencing was blood. Receptors were obtained from a man aged 25 to 40 in good health. Both conserved end residues are part of each CDR3. The D gene is left open where the match is weak. Clone size appears in some rows only: once, few, many, or a class for an expanded clone.

len: 14; d_gene: -; v_gene: TRBV6-5; j_gene: TRBJ2-7; abundance: -; CDR3nt: TGTGCCAGCAGTTACGGGCAGGGTGCCTACGAGCAGTACTTC; CDR3aa: CASSYGQGAYEQYF
len: 16; d_gene: -; v_gene: TRBV11-2; j_gene: TRBJ2-3; abundance: -; CDR3nt: TGTGCCAGCAGCTTAGTCGCAGGAGCAAGGGCAGATACGCAGTATTTT; CDR3aa: CASSLVAGARADTQYF
len: 13; d_gene: -; v_gene: TRBV2; j_gene: TRBJ1-1; abundance: -; CDR3nt: TGTGCCAGCCTTAGACAAGTGAACACTGAAGCTTTCTTT; CDR3aa: CASLRQVNTEAFF
len: 17; d_gene: -; v_gene: TRBV24-1; j_gene: TRBJ2-3; abundance: -; CDR3nt: TGTGCCACCAGTGATTTGCAGGGGGGCCCTAGCACAGATACGCAGTATTTT; CDR3aa: CATSDLQGGPSTDTQYF
len: 11; d_gene: -; v_gene: TRBV7-2; j_gene: TRBJ2-1; abundance: -; CDR3nt: TGTGCCAGCAGGTGGGGAGGTGAGCAGTTCTTC; CDR3aa: CASRWGGEQFF
len: 14; d_gene: -; v_gene: TRBV11-2; j_gene: TRBJ2-5; abundance: -; CDR3nt: TGTGCCAGCAGCGGCCGGGAATACAAGGAGACCCAGTACTTC; CDR3aa: CASSGREYKETQYF
len: 13; d_gene: -; v_gene: TRBV7-2; j_gene: TRBJ2-7; abundance: -; CDR3nt: TGTGCCAGCAGCTTAGAGGGCGGGTACGAGCAGTACTTC; CDR3aa: CASSLEGGYEQYF
len: 14; d_gene: -; v_gene: TRBV29-1; j_gene: TRBJ1-1; abundance: -; CDR3nt: TGCAGCGTGGGCGTTAGGCCCCTAGGCACTGAAGCTTTCTTT; CDR3aa: CSVGVRPLGTEAFF
len: 15; d_gene: TRBD2; v_gene: TRBV5-6; j_gene: TRBJ2-3; abundance: -; CDR3nt: TGTGCCAGCAGCTTGATGGGACTACTCACAGATACGCAGTATTTT; CDR3aa: CASSLMGLLTDTQYF
len: 16; d_gene: TRBD2; v_gene: TRBV24-1; j_gene: TRBJ2-2; abundance: -; CDR3nt: TGTGCCAATGGGACTAGCGGGAGGGCGAGCACCGGGGAGCTGTTTTTT; CDR3aa: CANGTSGRASTGELFF
len: 14; d_gene: TRBD1; v_gene: TRBV4-1; j_gene: TRBJ2-7; abundance: -; CDR3nt: TGCGCCAGCAGCCGCCCGGGACAGTCCTACGAGCAGTACTTC; CDR3aa: CASSRPGQSYEQYF
len: 13; d_gene: -; v_gene: TRBV12-3/TRBV12-4; j_gene: TRBJ1-5; abundance: -; CDR3nt: TGTGCCAGCAGTTTATCGGGGTATCAGCCCCAGCATTTT; CDR3aa: CASSLSGYQPQHF
len: 16; d_gene: -; v_gene: TRBV7-8; j_gene: TRBJ2-3; abundance: -; CDR3nt: TGTGCCAGCATCCCCAAACTGGGGGGTAAGGGAGATACGCAGTATTTT; CDR3aa: CASIPKLGGKGDTQYF
len: 14; d_gene: TRBD1; v_gene: TRBV14; j_gene: TRBJ2-7; abundance: -; CDR3nt: TGTGCCAGCAGCCCACGACAGGGGGCTTTCGAGCAGTACTTC; CDR3aa: CASSPRQGAFEQYF
len: 14; d_gene: -; v_gene: TRBV2; j_gene: TRBJ2-2; abundance: few; CDR3nt: TGCCCCCGAGAGGGCTGGAGATTCACCGGGGAGCTGTTTTTT; CDR3aa: CPREGWRFTGELFF
len: 15; d_gene: -; v_gene: TRBV27; j_gene: TRBJ1-1; abundance: -; CDR3nt: TGTGCCAGCAGTGCTTGGACAGCAGGTAACACTGAAGCTTTCTTT; CDR3aa: CASSAWTAGNTEAFF
len: 16; d_gene: -; v_gene: TRBV6-5; j_gene: TRBJ1-3; abundance: -; CDR3nt: TGTGCCAGCAGTTACTCCGTCCCGGACTCTGGAAACACCATATATTTT; CDR3aa: CASSYSVPDSGNTIYF
len: 15; d_gene: -; v_gene: TRBV27; j_gene: TRBJ2-3; abundance: -; CDR3nt: TGTGCCAGCAGTTTAGGTGTTAGGAGCACAGATACGCAGTATTTT; CDR3aa: CASSLGVRSTDTQYF
len: 14; d_gene: -; v_gene: TRBV3-1/TRBV3-2; j_gene: TRBJ1-2; abundance: -; CDR3nt: TGTGCCAGCAGCCAAGATATGGCGGTTCGAGGCTACACCTTC; CDR3aa: CASSQDMAVRGYTF
len: 14; d_gene: TRBD1; v_gene: TRBV5-6; j_gene: TRBJ1-1; abundance: -; CDR3nt: TGTGCCAGCAGCACCCGGGACAGGGGCACTGAAGCTTTCTTT; CDR3aa: CASSTRDRGTEAFF
len: 14; d_gene: -; v_gene: TRBV3-1/TRBV3-2; j_gene: TRBJ1-2; abundance: -; CDR3nt: TGTGCCAGCAGCCAGTCGGACAGAGGGTATGGCTACACCTTC; CDR3aa: CASSQSDRGYGYTF
len: 17; d_gene: -; v_gene: TRBV19; j_gene: TRBJ2-3; abundance: -; CDR3nt: TGTGCCAGTAGTATTAGGGGAACAATCCTGGTCACAGATACGCAGTATTTT; CDR3aa: CASSIRGTILVTDTQYF
len: 13; d_gene: -; v_gene: TRBV19; j_gene: TRBJ2-1; abundance: -; CDR3nt: TGTGCCAGTAGTAAAAGCTCCTACAATGAGCAGTTCTTC; CDR3aa: CASSKSSYNEQFF
len: 12; d_gene: -; v_gene: TRBV6-2/TRBV6-3; j_gene: TRBJ2-4; abundance: once; CDR3nt: TGTGCCAGCAGTTACCGAGGGGGGGGAGGGTACTTC; CDR3aa: CASSYRGGGGYF
len: 15; d_gene: TRBD1; v_gene: TRBV19; j_gene: TRBJ1-2; abundance: -; CDR3nt: TGTGCCAGTAGTTCCGGGACAGGGGGCCACTGGGGCTACACCTTC; CDR3aa: CASSSGTGGHWGYTF
len: 14; d_gene: -; v_gene: TRBV2; j_gene: TRBJ2-2; abundance: once; CDR3nt: TGTGCCAGCAAACTGGAGGACGAAACCGGGGAGCTGTTTTTT; CDR3aa: CASKLEDETGELFF
len: 15; d_gene: -; v_gene: TRBV11-2; j_gene: TRBJ1-4; abundance: -; CDR3nt: TGTGCCAGCAGCCGCAGACAGCCCCGCGGGGAAAAACTGTTTTTT; CDR3aa: CASSRRQPRGEKLFF
len: 15; d_gene: -; v_gene: TRBV12-5; j_gene: TRBJ1-4; abundance: -; CDR3nt: TGTGCTAGTGGTAGTCCTGATGGTGGCGCAGAAAAACTGTTTTTT; CDR3aa: CASGSPDGGAEKLFF
len: 11; d_gene: -; v_gene: TRBV5-1; j_gene: TRBJ1-2; abundance: -; CDR3nt: TGCGCCACCGGGGAGAACTATGGCTACACCTTC; CDR3aa: CATGENYGYTF
len: 15; d_gene: -; v_gene: TRBV9; j_gene: TRBJ1-4; abundance: -; CDR3nt: TGTGCCAGCAGCGTAGCTACAGGTTATACTGAAAAACTGTTTTTT; CDR3aa: CASSVATGYTEKLFF
len: 16; d_gene: -; v_gene: TRBV27; j_gene: TRBJ1-5; abundance: -; CDR3nt: TGTGCCAGCAGTCCATGGGTCCTTAATCCAGATCAGCCCCAGCATTTT; CDR3aa: CASSPWVLNPDQPQHF
len: 13; d_gene: -; v_gene: TRBV5-1; j_gene: TRBJ1-2; abundance: -; CDR3nt: TGCGCCAGCAGCCCGAGGCCAGGGAATGGCTACACCTTC; CDR3aa: CASSPRPGNGYTF
len: 15; d_gene: TRBD1; v_gene: TRBV7-9; j_gene: TRBJ2-7; abundance: once; CDR3nt: TGTGCCAGCAGCCAGACTGGGACAGGGGTCCACGAGCAGTACTTC; CDR3aa: CASSQTGTGVHEQYF
len: 16; d_gene: TRBD1; v_gene: TRBV4-1; j_gene: TRBJ1-1; abundance: -; CDR3nt: TGCGCCAGCAGCCAAGATGACAGGGGGGGGAACACTGAAGCTTTCTTT; CDR3aa: CASSQDDRGGNTEAFF
len: 11; d_gene: -; v_gene: TRBV10-3; j_gene: TRBJ2-5; abundance: -; CDR3nt: TGTGCCATCAGTGAGCAGGAGACCCAGTACTTC; CDR3aa: CAISEQETQYF
len: 13; d_gene: -; v_gene: TRBV7-2; j_gene: TRBJ1-2; abundance: -; CDR3nt: TGTGCCAGCAGCTTACAGGGTTACTATGGCTACACCTTC; CDR3aa: CASSLQGYYGYTF
len: 14; d_gene: -; v_gene: TRBV3-1/TRBV3-2; j_gene: TRBJ2-5; abundance: -; CDR3nt: TGTGCCAGCAGCCAAGAGCGGGCTGGGGAGACCCAGTACTTC; CDR3aa: CASSQERAGETQYF
len: 14; d_gene: -; v_gene: TRBV6-6; j_gene: TRBJ1-4; abundance: -; CDR3nt: TGTGCCAGCAGTTTCGGACGGCATAATGAAAAACTGTTTTTT; CDR3aa: CASSFGRHNEKLFF
len: 18; d_gene: -; v_gene: TRBV6-2/TRBV6-3; j_gene: TRBJ2-3; abundance: -; CDR3nt: TGTGCCAGCAGTTACCCTTCCGATTACAGGCCTAGCACAGATACGCAGTATTTT; CDR3aa: CASSYPSDYRPSTDTQYF
len: 14; d_gene: TRBD2; v_gene: TRBV6-6; j_gene: TRBJ2-5; abundance: -; CDR3nt: TGTGCCAGCAGGGCTAGCGGGAGCCAAGAGACCCAGTACTTC; CDR3aa: CASRASGSQETQYF
len: 17; d_gene: -; v_gene: TRBV5-1; j_gene: TRBJ2-7; abundance: -; CDR3nt: TGCGCCAGCAGCTTGAGACCGGGGGTCTCCGCGGGGTACGAGCAGTACTTC; CDR3aa: CASSLRPGVSAGYEQYF
len: 14; d_gene: TRBD2; v_gene: TRBV5-1; j_gene: TRBJ2-1; abundance: -; CDR3nt: TGCCCCAGCAGCGCCGGGGGGGCCTACAATGAGCAGTTCTTC; CDR3aa: CPSSAGGAYNEQFF
len: 13; d_gene: -; v_gene: TRBV4-2; j_gene: TRBJ1-4; abundance: -; CDR3nt: TGTGCCAGCAGCTCTAGGGTTTTCGAGAAACTGTTTTTT; CDR3aa: CASSSRVFEKLFF
len: 16; d_gene: -; v_gene: TRBV27; j_gene: TRBJ1-1; abundance: -; CDR3nt: TGTGCCAGCAGTTTAAGGACGGGGCAGGGGAACACTGAAGCTTTCTTT; CDR3aa: CASSLRTGQGNTEAFF
len: 12; d_gene: -; v_gene: TRBV3-1/TRBV3-2; j_gene: TRBJ2-2; abundance: -; CDR3nt: TGTGCCAGCAGCCAAGCAACCGGGGAGCTGTTTTTT; CDR3aa: CASSQATGELFF
len: 16; d_gene: TRBD1; v_gene: TRBV28; j_gene: TRBJ2-1; abundance: -; CDR3nt: TGTGCCAGCAGCCCTCCGGGACAGGGGACGTACAATGAGCAGTTCTTC; CDR3aa: CASSPPGQGTYNEQFF
len: 13; d_gene: -; v_gene: TRBV3-1/TRBV3-2; j_gene: TRBJ1-5; abundance: -; CDR3nt: TGTGCCAGCAGGGGCAGCTTAGATCAGCCCCAGCATTTT; CDR3aa: CASRGSLDQPQHF
len: 15; d_gene: TRBD2; v_gene: TRBV2; j_gene: TRBJ2-1; abundance: -; CDR3nt: TGTGCCAGCAAGGTACGGGAGGCCCGGAACAATGAGCAGTTCTTC; CDR3aa: CASKVREARNNEQFF
len: 11; d_gene: -; v_gene: TRBV12-3/TRBV12-4; j_gene: TRBJ1-5; abundance: many; CDR3nt: TGTGCCAGCGGGAAGGCGTCCCCCCAGCATTTT; CDR3aa: CASGKASPQHF
len: 15; d_gene: -; v_gene: TRBV6-5; j_gene: TRBJ1-1; abundance: -; CDR3nt: TGTGCCAGCAGCTACACAGGATCACGTAACACTGAAGCTTTCTTT; CDR3aa: CASSYTGSRNTEAFF
len: 15; d_gene: -; v_gene: TRBV7-8; j_gene: TRBJ1-4; abundance: -; CDR3nt: TGTGCCAGCGGGCCGAGCTGGGCGGATAATGAAAAACTGTTTTTT; CDR3aa: CASGPSWADNEKLFF
len: 14; d_gene: -; v_gene: TRBV4-1; j_gene: TRBJ2-2; abundance: -; CDR3nt: TGCGCCAGCAGCCAAGGTTCAGGGCCCGGGGAGCTGTTTTTT; CDR3aa: CASSQGSGPGELFF
len: 16; d_gene: -; v_gene: TRBV6-6; j_gene: TRBJ1-5; abundance: -; CDR3nt: TGTGCCAGCACCAATCCATGGGCCTCGGAGAATCAGCCCCAGCATTTT; CDR3aa: CASTNPWASENQPQHF
len: 17; d_gene: TRBD2; v_gene: TRBV7-3; j_gene: TRBJ2-1; abundance: -; CDR3nt: TGTGCCAGCAGCTTGTTGGGGGCTAGCGGGTTAAACAATGAGCAGTTCTTC; CDR3aa: CASSLLGASGLNNEQFF